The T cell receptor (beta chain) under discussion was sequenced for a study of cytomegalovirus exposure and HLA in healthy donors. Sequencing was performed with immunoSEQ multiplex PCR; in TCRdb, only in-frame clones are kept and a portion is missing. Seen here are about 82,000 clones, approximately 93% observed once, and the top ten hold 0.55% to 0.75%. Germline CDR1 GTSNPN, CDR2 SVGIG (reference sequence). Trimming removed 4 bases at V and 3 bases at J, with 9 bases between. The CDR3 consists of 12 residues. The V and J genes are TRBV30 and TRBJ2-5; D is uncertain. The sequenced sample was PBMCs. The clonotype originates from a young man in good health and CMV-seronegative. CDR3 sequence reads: CAWTGLKETQYF. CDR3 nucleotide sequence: TGTGCCTGGACAGGCCTAAAAGAGACCCAGTACTTC.